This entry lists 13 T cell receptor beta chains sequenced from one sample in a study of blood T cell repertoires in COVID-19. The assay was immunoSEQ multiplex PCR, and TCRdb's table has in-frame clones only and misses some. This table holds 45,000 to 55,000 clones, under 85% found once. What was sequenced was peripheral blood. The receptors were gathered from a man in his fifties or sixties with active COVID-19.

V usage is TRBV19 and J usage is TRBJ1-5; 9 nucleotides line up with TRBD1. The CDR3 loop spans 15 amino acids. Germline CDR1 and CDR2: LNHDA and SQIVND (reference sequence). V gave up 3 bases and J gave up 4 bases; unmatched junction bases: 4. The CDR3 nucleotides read TGTGCCAGTAGTATTGAGGGACAGGGAAATCAGCCCCAGCATTTT. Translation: CASSIEGQGNQPQHF. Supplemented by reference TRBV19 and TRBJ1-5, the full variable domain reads DGGITQSPKYLFRKEGQNVTLSCEQNLNHDAMYWYRQDPGQGLRLIYYSQIVNDFQKGDIAEGYSVSREKKESFPLTVTSAQKNPTAFYLCASSIEGQGNQPQHFGDGTRLSIL.

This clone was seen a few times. CDR3 in amino acids: CASSQGNSLNTGELFF. The DNA for the CDR3 is TGTGCCAGCAGCCAAGGTAACAGTCTGAACACCGGGGAGCTGTTTTTT. The rearrangement uses TRBV3-1 (or the pseudogene TRBV3-2) and TRBJ2-2, with D hard to call. V was pared by 1 base and J by 1 base, with 10 bases between. Per germline, CDR1 LGHDT and CDR2 YNNKEL (reference sequence). The CDR3 totals 16 residues.

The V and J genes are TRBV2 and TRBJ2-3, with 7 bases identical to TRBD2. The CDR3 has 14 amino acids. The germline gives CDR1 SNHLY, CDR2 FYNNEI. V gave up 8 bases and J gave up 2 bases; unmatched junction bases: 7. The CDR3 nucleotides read TGTGCCAGCCGACTAGCAGGGAACACAGATACGCAGTATTTT. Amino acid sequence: CASRLAGNTDTQYF.

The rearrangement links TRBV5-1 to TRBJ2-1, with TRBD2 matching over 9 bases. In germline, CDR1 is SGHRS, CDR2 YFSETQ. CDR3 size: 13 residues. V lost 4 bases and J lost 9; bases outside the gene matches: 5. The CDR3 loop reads CASSAGTSTEQFF. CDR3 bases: TGCGCCAGCAGCGCCGGGACTAGCACTGAGCAGTTCTTC.

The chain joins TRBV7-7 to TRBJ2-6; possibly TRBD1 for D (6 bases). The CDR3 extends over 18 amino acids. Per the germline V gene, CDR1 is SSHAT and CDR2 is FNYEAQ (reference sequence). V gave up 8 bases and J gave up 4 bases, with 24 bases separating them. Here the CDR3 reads CASEPGTLVRPGANVLTF. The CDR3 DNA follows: TGTGCCAGCGAGCCCGGGACACTTGTTCGGCCCGGGGCCAACGTCCTGACTTTC.

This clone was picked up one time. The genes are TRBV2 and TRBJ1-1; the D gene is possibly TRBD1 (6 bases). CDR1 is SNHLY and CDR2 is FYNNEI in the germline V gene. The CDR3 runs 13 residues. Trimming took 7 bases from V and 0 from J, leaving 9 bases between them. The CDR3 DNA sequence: TGTGCCAGCACCGGGACAATGAACACTGAAGCTTTCTTT. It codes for CASTGTMNTEAFF.

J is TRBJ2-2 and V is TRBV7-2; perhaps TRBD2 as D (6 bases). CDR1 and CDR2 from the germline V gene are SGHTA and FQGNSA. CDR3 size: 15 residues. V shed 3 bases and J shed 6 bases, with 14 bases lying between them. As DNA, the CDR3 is TGTGCCAGCAGCTTGTTGACTAGTCTCTCCGGGGAGCTGTTTTTT. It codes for CASSLLTSLSGELFF.

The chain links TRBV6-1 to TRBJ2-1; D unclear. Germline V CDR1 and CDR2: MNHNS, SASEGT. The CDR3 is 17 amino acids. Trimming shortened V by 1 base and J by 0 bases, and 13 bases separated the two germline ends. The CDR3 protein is CASSEERAPSSYNEQFF. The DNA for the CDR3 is TGTGCCAGCAGTGAAGAGAGAGCCCCGAGCTCCTACAATGAGCAGTTCTTC.

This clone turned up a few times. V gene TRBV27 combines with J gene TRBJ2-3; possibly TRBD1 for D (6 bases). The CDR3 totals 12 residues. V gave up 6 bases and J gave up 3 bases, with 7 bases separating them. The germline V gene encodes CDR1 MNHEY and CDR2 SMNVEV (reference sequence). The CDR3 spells CASRTGTDTQYF. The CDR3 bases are TGTGCCAGCAGAACAGGGACAGATACGCAGTATTTT.

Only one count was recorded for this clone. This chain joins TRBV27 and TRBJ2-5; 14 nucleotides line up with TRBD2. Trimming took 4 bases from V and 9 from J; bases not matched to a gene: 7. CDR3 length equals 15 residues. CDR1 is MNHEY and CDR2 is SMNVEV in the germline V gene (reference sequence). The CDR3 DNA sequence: TGTGCCAGCAGTTGGACTAGCGGGGGGTCCGTGCCCCAGTACTTC. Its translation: CASSWTSGGSVPQYF.

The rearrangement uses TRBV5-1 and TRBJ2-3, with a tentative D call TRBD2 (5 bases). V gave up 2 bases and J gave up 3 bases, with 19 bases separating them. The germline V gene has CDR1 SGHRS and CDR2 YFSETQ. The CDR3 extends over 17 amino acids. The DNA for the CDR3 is TGCGCCAGCAGCTTACAGACTACGAGCCGAGGTACAGATACGCAGTATTTT. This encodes CASSLQTTSRGTDTQYF.

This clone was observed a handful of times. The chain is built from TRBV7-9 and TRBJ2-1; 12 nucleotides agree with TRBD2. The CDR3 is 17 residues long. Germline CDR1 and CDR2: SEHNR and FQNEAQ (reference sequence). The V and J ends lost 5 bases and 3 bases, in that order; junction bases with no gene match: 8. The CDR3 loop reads CASSPARLAGVYNEQFF. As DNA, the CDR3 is TGTGCCAGCAGCCCGGCAAGACTAGCGGGAGTCTACAATGAGCAGTTCTTC.

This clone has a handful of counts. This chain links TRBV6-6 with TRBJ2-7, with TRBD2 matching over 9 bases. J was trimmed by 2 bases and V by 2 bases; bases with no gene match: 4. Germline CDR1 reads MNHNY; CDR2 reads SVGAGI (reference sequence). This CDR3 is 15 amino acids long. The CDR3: CASSYPSGNTYEQYF. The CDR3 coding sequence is TGTGCCAGCAGTTACCCTAGCGGGAATACCTACGAGCAGTACTTC.